This paragraph reports one TCR beta chain. Its antigen is unidentified. These data are taken from a study of cytomegalovirus exposure and HLA in healthy donors. General observations from the study: Earlier analysis found most TCR beta V segments productive about 87% or about 30% of the time.

This CDR3 is 14 amino acids long. Germline-derived CDR1 and CDR2 are MNHNS and SASEGT. The V gene end was trimmed by 7 bases and the J gene end by 4 bases; junction bases not matched to a gene: 7. Healthy donors of bone marrow made up the group. It was with 60 Vbeta and 13 Jbeta primers that the PCR ran. The table came from immunoSEQ multiplex PCR; TCRdb's copy has only in-frame clones and leaves some out. The profile shows about 160,000 clones, 70% to 85% of them singletons. V gene TRBV6-1 combines with J gene TRBJ1-5, with 7 nucleotides matching TRBD1. Specimen: PBMCs. The sequence was obtained from a man aged 40-50 years in good health and CMV-seronegative. The chain's CDR3 is CASIIGTANQPQHF. DNA of the CDR3: TGTGCCAGCATTATCGGGACAGCTAATCAGCCCCAGCATTTT.